One and the same sample provided the 20 T cell receptor beta chains below, sequenced in a study of blood T cells in healthy people across ages. For the second PCR, which ran for 7 to 11 cycles, a sample-barcoded 5' primer and a J-beta primer mix were used. In TCRdb, the 5' RACE reads were re-called with MiXCR into one record per CDR3 protein. The sample contains 650,000 to 1,000,000 distinct CDR3 sequences, 35% to 40% of which appear only once. What was sequenced was blood. The receptors stem from a man aged 18 to 29 in good health.

A few counts support this clonotype. The CDR3 DNA sequence: TGTGCCACCGGAACCAGCAATCAGCCCCAGCATTTT. Translated: CATGTSNQPQHF. V and J are TRBV7-8 and TRBJ1-5; no firm D call. Germline lookup yields CDR1 SGHVS and CDR2 FQNEAQ. The V gene lost 10 bases and the J gene lost 1 base, with 8 bases spanning the gap. CDR3 size: 12 residues.

Only one count was recorded for this clonotype. V and J are TRBV24-1 and TRBJ1-5, with 8 bases lining up with TRBD1. Germline values: CDR1 KGHDR, CDR2 SFDVKD. The CDR3 extends over 16 amino acids. Germline trimming cut 5 bases from V and 0 bases from J; bases unmatched to any gene: 5. The CDR3 DNA reads TGTGCCACCAGTGGTGGGACAGGTTATAGCAATCAGCCCCAGCATTTT. Translating gives CATSGGTGYSNQPQHF.

V gene TRBV6-2 or TRBV6-3 combines with J gene TRBJ2-1; D remains ambiguous. The J call is doubtful: the DNA matches TRBJ2-7 better. The CDR3 is made up of 13 amino acids. Germline V gene sequence: CDR1 MNHEY, CDR2 SVGEGT. The CDR3 bases are TGTGCCAGCAGTGATGTCCGGAACAATGAGCAGTACTTC. This translates into CASSDVRNNEQYF.

DNA of the CDR3: TGTGCCAGCAGTGGGGGACAGGGAGGGACCCAGTACTTC. It codes for CASSGGQGGTQYF. The chain couples TRBV28 to TRBJ2-7, with 9 bases that match TRBD1. Judging by the DNA end, TRBJ2-5 fits better; the J call may be wrong. CDR1 is MDHEN and CDR2 is SYDVKM in the germline V gene. The CDR3 consists of 13 residues.

This clonotype was detected only a few times. The junction departs from the called germline gene at one end, perhaps through a read error. The chain carries TRBV29-1 and TRBJ2-7; 7 nucleotides agree with TRBD2. The J call may be in error: the DNA end matches TRBJ2-5 better. The CDR3 length is 15 residues. The germline gives CDR1 SQVTM, CDR2 ANQGSEA. CDR3 bases: TGCAGTGTTGGGGAGGGAACCGTTCTTAGGGAGACCCAGTACTTC. This gives the protein CSVGEGTVLRETQYF.

This clonotype came up a few times. The chain employs TRBV4-3 and TRBJ2-7, with 7 bases aligning to TRBD2. After removal of 4 bases from V and 4 bases from J, the junction contained 13 bases not matched to a gene. Germline loops: CDR1 LGHNA, CDR2 YSLEER. The CDR3 sequence is 16 residues long. The CDR3 nucleotides read TGCGCCAGCAGCCCTCTAGTGGGAGGGCCCGGATACGAGCAGTACTTC. It specifies CASSPLVGGPGYEQYF.

The chain is built from TRBV6-2 or TRBV6-3 and TRBJ2-1; 7 bases agree with TRBD2. This CDR3 has 14 residues. Trimming removed 5 bases from V and 8 bases from J; junction bases left unmatched: 9. The germline V gene has CDR1 MNHEY and CDR2 SVGEGT. The DNA of the CDR3 is TGTGCCAGCAGTCCCCGGCGGGCGGGGGATGAGCAGTTCTTC. Its protein product is CASSPRRAGDEQFF.

V usage is TRBV27 and J usage is TRBJ2-6; maybe TRBD1 (5 bases). The V gene's germline CDR1 is MNHEY and CDR2 SMNVEV (reference sequence). This CDR3 region has 16 residues. V was cut by 6 bases and J by 0 bases, with 12 bases left in between. The CDR3 reads CASSLRQFSGANVLTF. The DNA of the CDR3 is TGTGCCAGCAGCCTACGACAGTTCTCTGGGGCCAACGTCCTGACTTTC.

This clonotype was observed a few times. The chain uses TRBV24-1 and TRBJ1-6; D is uncertain. CDR3 length: 17 amino acids. Deletions cut 3 bases from V and 2 bases from J, with 13 bases between. CDR1 is KGHDR and CDR2 is SFDVKD in the germline V gene. DNA for the CDR3: TGTGCCACCAGTGATCCCGGGCCCTCCGCCTATAATTCACCCCTCCACTTT. Protein: CATSDPGPSAYNSPLHF.

Worth noting for this clonotype: Relative to the germline gene, one junction end is altered; a read error may explain this. The chain has TRBV5-5 and TRBJ1-6, with D perhaps TRBD1 (6 bases). Germline V gene data show CDR1 as SGHKS and CDR2 as YYEKEE (reference sequence). The CDR3 has 16 amino acids. DNA for the CDR3: TGTGCCAGCAGCCCAGAAGCGGGGGCTCATAATTCACCCCCCCACTTT. It codes for CASSPEAGAHNSPPHF. The full variable domain, with the rest looked up from reference TRBV5-5 and TRBJ1-6, is DAGVTQSPTHLIKTRGQQVTLRCSPISGHKSVSWYQQVLGQGPQFIFQYYEKEERGRGNFPDRFSARQFPNYSSELNVNALLLGDSALYLCASSPEAGAHNSPPHFGNGTRLTVT.

The J gene is TRBJ2-4, the V gene TRBV4-2; 11 bases fit TRBD1. The end of the DNA aligns better with TRBJ2-7, so the J call may be wrong. The CDR3 loop spans 16 amino acids. CDR1 is LGHNA, CDR2 YNFKEQ, per germline. CDR3 sequence: CASSQVLGQGAHEQYF. Here the CDR3 DNA reads TGTGCCAGCAGCCAAGTTTTAGGACAGGGGGCCCACGAGCAGTACTTC.

This clonotype turned up a few times. J is TRBJ2-7 and V is TRBV7-8; the match to TRBD1 covers 8 bases. There are 16 residues in the CDR3. V shed 1 base and J 4 bases; nucleotides not matched to a gene: 9. Germline CDR1 and CDR2: SGHVS and FQNEAQ. As DNA, the CDR3 is TGTGCCAGCAGCTTAGGCGCTTCAGGGGGCATTTACGAGCAGTACTTC. This encodes CASSLGASGGIYEQYF. Together with reference TRBV7-8 and TRBJ2-7, the CDR3 gives the full variable domain: GAGVSQSPRYKVAKRGQDVALRCDPISGHVSLFWYQQALGQGPEFLTYFQNEAQLDKSGLPSDRFFAERPEGSVSTLKIQRTQQEDSAVYLCASSLGASGGIYEQYFGPGTRLTVT.

The chain has TRBV7-3 and TRBJ1-4; the match to TRBD1 covers 8 bases. This CDR3 comprises 16 residues. CDR1 is SGHTA and CDR2 is FQGTGA in the germline V gene. V shed 5 bases and J 2 bases; nucleotides not matched to a gene: 7. CDR3 residues: CASSQQGAVTNEKLFF. CDR3 DNA: TGTGCCAGCAGCCAGCAGGGGGCCGTCACTAATGAAAAACTGTTTTTT.

This chain connects TRBV20-1 to TRBJ1-1; TRBD1 agrees at 8 bases. The germline V gene has CDR1 DFQATT and CDR2 SNEGSKA (reference sequence). The CDR3 consists of 11 residues. The trim removed 7 bases at V and 3 bases at J, leaving 1 base unmatched. The DNA of the CDR3 is TGCAGTGTGGACAGGGACACTGAAGCTTTCTTT. This sequence encodes CSVDRDTEAFF.

This clonotype was counted many times. The V gene is TRBV20-1, the J gene TRBJ2-5, with TRBD2 matching 10 bases. This CDR3 spans 20 amino acids. Losses at the gene ends were 5 bases for V and 4 bases for J; bases not matched to a gene: 25. Germline-derived CDR1 and CDR2 are DFQATT and SNEGSKA (reference sequence). The CDR3 DNA reads TGCAGTGCTCGACCCAACACCCTAGCTAGCGGGGGAGGTACTGGAGAGACCCAGTACTTC. Translation: CSARPNTLASGGGTGETQYF.

The V gene is TRBV7-9, the J gene TRBJ1-2; D ambiguous. The CDR3 totals 14 residues. The ends were cut back, 5 bases at V and 4 bases at J, with 14 bases in the middle. Germline values: CDR1 SEHNR, CDR2 FQNEAQ (reference sequence). CDR3 in DNA: TGTGCCAGCAGCCCGAAGACTGAGATCTATGGCTACACCTTC. This translates into CASSPKTEIYGYTF.

This clonotype was counted many times. The CDR3 DNA sequence: TGTGCCAGCAGTTTCCCTCGAGCCCTGGGGAATAATGAAAAACTGTTTTTT. This translates into CASSFPRALGNNEKLFF. This chain joins TRBV6-6 and TRBJ1-4; D not resolved. The CDR3 length is 17 residues. Per the germline V gene, CDR1 is MNHNY and CDR2 is SVGAGI (reference sequence). V lost 4 bases and J 4 bases, leaving 19 bases between the germline ends.

V usage is TRBV7-2 and J usage is TRBJ1-2; no definite D call. This CDR3 is 13 amino acids long. V lost 5 bases, J lost 2 bases, and 9 bases lay in between. CDR1 SGHTA and CDR2 FQGNSA come from the germline V gene. The CDR3 DNA sequence: TGTGCCAGCAGCAAAGGGATGAACTATGGCTACACCTTC. Its protein product is CASSKGMNYGYTF.

This clonotype was seen a handful of times. The chain uses TRBV12-3 or TRBV12-4 and TRBJ1-1, with D possibly TRBD1 on 6 matching bases. CDR3 length equals 12 residues. Deletions cut 6 bases from V and 8 bases from J, with 13 bases between. This CDR3 is CASSRWTVEAFF. CDR3 in DNA: TGTGCCAGCAGCCGCTGGACAGTCGAAGCTTTCTTT.

This clonotype has at least ten counts. The chain recombines TRBV12-3 or TRBV12-4 with TRBJ2-3; maybe TRBD2 (6 bases). The CDR3 is made up of 15 amino acids. V was pared by 4 bases and J by 6 bases, with 17 bases between. The CDR3 coding sequence is TGTGCCAGCAGTTCCTCAGACCCGGGACTCGATACGCAGTATTTT. Translating it yields CASSSSDPGLDTQYF.